The source of this T cell receptor beta chain is a study of OX40 agonist ivuxolimab in advanced cancers. TCRdb keeps only in-frame clones here, not all; method: immunoSEQ multiplex PCR. Of tens of thousands of clones in the sample, 70% to 85% were seen once. The CDR3 consists of 15 residues. Trimming left V 8 bases short and J 0 bases short, with 11 bases between. Germline CDR1 reads SGHTA; CDR2 reads FQGTGA. The chain employs TRBV7-3 and TRBJ2-6; a weak D match, TRBD2 (6 bases). The sequencing here drew on CD4+ or CD8+ T cells sorted from blood, taken in a trial of the OX40 agonist ivuxolimab. This receptor was taken from an adult with an advanced solid tumor such as melanoma, head and neck, liver or kidney cancer. In DNA, the CDR3 is TGTGCCAGCTCGGCGGGGAGCTCTGGGGCCAACGTCCTGACTTTC. It encodes CASSAGSSGANVLTF. Filled out from reference TRBV7-3 and TRBJ2-6, the complete variable domain reads GAGVSQTPSNKVTEKGKYVELRCDPISGHTALYWYRQSLGQGPEFLIYFQGTGAADDSGLPNDRFFAVRPEGSVSTLKIQRTERGDSAVYLCASSAGSSGANVLTFGAGSRLTVL.